The table lists the clone carrying this T cell receptor (beta chain) with many counts. The antigen is not known. This record belongs to a study of lung T cells in sarcoidosis with Löfgren's syndrome. This CDR3 contains 16 residues. V lost 5 bases to trimming and J lost 3 bases, with 17 bases between them. In germline, CDR1 is SGHVS, CDR2 FNYEAQ. TCRdb processed the reads anew with MiXCR; each CDR3 protein has one entry. The sample shows more than 50,000 distinct CDR3 sequences, over 20% of them seen only once. Study results and limitations: TRAV12-1 and TRBV2 were reportedly most expanded in Löfgren's patients.

This sequence joins TRBV7-6 and TRBJ2-1, with a possible D match to TRBD2 (5 bases). The sequenced sample was CD4+ T cells from PBMCs. This receptor was obtained from a human donor with sarcoidosis (Löfgren's syndrome or another form), or a control subject (not recorded which). The CDR3 DNA follows: TGTGCCAGCAGCCCGCTGATCGGGGTGGGCTACAATGAGCAGTTCTTC. Translation: CASSPLIGVGYNEQFF.